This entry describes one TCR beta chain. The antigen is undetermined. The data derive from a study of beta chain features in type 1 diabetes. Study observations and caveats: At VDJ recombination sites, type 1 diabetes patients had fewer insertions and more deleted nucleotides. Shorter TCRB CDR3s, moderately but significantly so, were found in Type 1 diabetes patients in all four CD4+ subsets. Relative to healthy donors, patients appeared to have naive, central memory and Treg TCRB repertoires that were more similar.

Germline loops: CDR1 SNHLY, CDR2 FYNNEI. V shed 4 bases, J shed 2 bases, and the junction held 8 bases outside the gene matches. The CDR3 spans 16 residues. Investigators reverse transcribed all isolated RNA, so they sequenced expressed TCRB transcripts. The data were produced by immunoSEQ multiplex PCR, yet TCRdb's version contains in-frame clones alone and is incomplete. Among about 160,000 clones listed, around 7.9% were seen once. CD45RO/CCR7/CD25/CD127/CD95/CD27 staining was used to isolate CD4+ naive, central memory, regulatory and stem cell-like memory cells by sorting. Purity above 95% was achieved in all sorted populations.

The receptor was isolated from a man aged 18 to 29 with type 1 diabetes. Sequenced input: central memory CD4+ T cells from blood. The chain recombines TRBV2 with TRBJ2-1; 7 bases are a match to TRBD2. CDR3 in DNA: TGTGCCAGCAGTGTTCTGCGGCTAGCGGCCTACAATGAGCAGTTCTTC. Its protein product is CASSVLRLAAYNEQFF.